The 27 T cell receptor beta chains below all came from one sample that was sequenced in a study of CD8+ T cells in alopecia areata. RNA was extracted and reverse transcribed into cDNA as the sequencing template. Some clones are missing from TCRdb's copy, which holds only in-frame ones; the method was immunoSEQ multiplex PCR. Of about 110,000 clones listed, 45% to 60% are singletons. The sample consisted of NKG2D-low CD8+ T cells sorted from blood. The receptors here all came from a human donor with alopecia areata.

This clone turned up a few times. The V gene is TRBV7-9, the J gene TRBJ1-4; D unclear. The CDR3 has 13 residues. Germline V gives CDR1 SEHNR, CDR2 FQNEAQ (reference sequence). The germline V and J ends were trimmed by 6 bases and 3 bases, with 8 bases remaining between them. CDR3 sequence: CASSIPANEKLFF. The CDR3 DNA reads TGTGCCAGCAGTATCCCGGCTAATGAAAAACTGTTTTTT.

The V and J genes are TRBV28 and TRBJ2-7; the match to TRBD2 covers 14 bases. CDR1 and CDR2 from the germline V gene are MDHEN and SYDVKM. The junction had 8 bases not matched to a gene; V was cut back by 5 bases and J by 2 bases. CDR3 length: 17 residues. CDR3 DNA sequence: TGTGCCAGCAGTAGTCGTACGGGACTAGCGGGGGCCTACGAGCAGTACTTC. Translating it yields CASSSRTGLAGAYEQYF.

This clone was counted only a few times. V and J are TRBV10-3 and TRBJ2-1; 8 bases line up with TRBD1. CDR3 length: 15 residues. The J segment lost 2 bases and the V segment lost 2 bases, leaving 2 bases of the junction unmatched. CDR1 and CDR2 (germline): ENHRY, SYGVKD. CDR3 in amino acids: CAISEAGGTYNEQFF. CDR3 bases: TGTGCCATCAGTGAGGCAGGGGGCACCTACAATGAGCAGTTCTTC.

This chain joins TRBV7-9 and TRBJ2-5; tentatively, D is TRBD2 (5 bases). Trimming cost V 5 bases and J 2 bases, with 15 bases left between them. Germline V gene data show CDR1 as SEHNR and CDR2 as FQNEAQ (reference sequence). The CDR3 sequence is 15 residues long. The CDR3 region is CASSPPGTHQETQYF. CDR3 DNA sequence: TGTGCCAGCAGCCCGCCGGGAACCCATCAAGAGACCCAGTACTTC.

This chain joins TRBV7-3 and TRBJ2-7, with D unresolved. The CDR3 spans 10 residues. Trimming removed 3 bases at V and 3 bases at J, with 0 bases between. Per the germline V gene, CDR1 is SGHTA and CDR2 is FQGTGA. CDR3 nucleotide sequence: TGTGCCAGCAGCTTCTACGAGCAGTACTTC. It codes for CASSFYEQYF.

The V gene is TRBV7-3, the J gene TRBJ2-7; 7 nucleotides agree with TRBD2. Trimming took 5 bases from V and 3 from J; bases not matched to a gene: 10. The germline V gene has CDR1 SGHTA and CDR2 FQGTGA. The CDR3 spans 15 residues. CDR3 sequence (DNA): TGTGCCAGCAGCATCCAAGCGGGGTCACTCTACGAGCAGTACTTC. Its protein is CASSIQAGSLYEQYF.

DNA for the CDR3: TGTGCCAGCAGTCGCCTCACCCCTGCTAGCAGGAGCACAGATACGCAGTATTTT. It specifies CASSRLTPASRSTDTQYF. This chain connects TRBV28 to TRBJ2-3; the D gene is possibly TRBD2 (5 bases). CDR1 is MDHEN, CDR2 SYDVKM, per germline. The CDR3 is made up of 18 amino acids. The V and J ends lost 5 bases and 0 bases respectively, with 21 bases between them.

This clone showed up just a few times. The rearrangement links TRBV27 to TRBJ2-7; no clear D gene. Germline values: CDR1 MNHEY, CDR2 SMNVEV (reference sequence). V was trimmed by 2 bases and J by 5 bases, leaving 13 bases between them. CDR3 length equals 14 residues. The CDR3 spells CASSLRLMLDEQYF. The CDR3 DNA reads as TGTGCCAGCAGTTTACGTCTTATGCTCGACGAGCAGTACTTC.

This clone was counted only a few times. The genes are TRBV7-3 and TRBJ2-3, with TRBD1 matching over 7 bases. In germline, CDR1 is SGHTA, CDR2 FQGTGA. The CDR3 is 16 amino acids. V lost 6 bases, J lost 0 bases, and 9 bases stayed unmatched. CDR3 DNA sequence: TGTGCCAGCAGTGCCCGGACAGGCACTAGCACAGATACGCAGTATTTT. Encoded protein: CASSARTGTSTDTQYF. The whole variable domain, filled in from reference TRBV7-3 and TRBJ2-3, reads GAGVSQTPSNKVTEKGKYVELRCDPISGHTALYWYRQSLGQGPEFLIYFQGTGAADDSGLPNDRFFAVRPEGSVSTLKIQRTERGDSAVYLCASSARTGTSTDTQYFGPGTRLTVL.

This clone was seen a single time. The chain joins TRBV7-3 to TRBJ2-3, with 8 bases matching TRBD2. CDR3 length: 15 residues. Germline V gene sequence: CDR1 SGHTA, CDR2 FQGTGA. V lost 5 bases, J lost 2 bases, and 6 bases stayed unmatched. The CDR3 bases are TGTGCCAGCAGCCTTGGACTAGCCCTCACAGATACGCAGTATTTT. Encoded protein: CASSLGLALTDTQYF.

This clone has just one count. The same CDR3 is also encoded by other DNA sequences in this sample. The chain combines TRBV30 with TRBJ2-7; D not certain. CDR1 and CDR2 from the germline V gene are GTSNPN and SVGIG (reference sequence). V was clipped by 1 base and J by 3 bases, with 4 bases between them. The CDR3 loop spans 11 amino acids. CDR3 nucleotide sequence: TGTGCCTGGAGTGACGGCTACGAGCAGTACTTC. Residues: CAWSDGYEQYF.

A few counts support this clone. The chain carries TRBV19 and TRBJ2-7; D is unresolved. Germline V gives CDR1 LNHDA, CDR2 SQIVND (reference sequence). Trimming left V 4 bases short and J 6 bases short, with 13 bases between. The CDR3 spans 13 residues. The CDR3 reads CASSTTLGAEQYF. Written as DNA, the CDR3 is TGTGCCAGTAGTACGACACTGGGTGCCGAGCAGTACTTC.

The chain combines TRBV27 with TRBJ2-2; D assignment may be TRBD1 or TRBD2 (5 bases each). This CDR3 has 16 amino acids. V lost 1 base and J lost 3, with 12 bases in between. CDR1 is MNHEY and CDR2 is SMNVEV in the germline V gene (reference sequence). DNA of the CDR3: TGTGCCAGCAGTTTATTGGGGATGGGGGACACCGGGGAGCTGTTTTTT. Its translation: CASSLLGMGDTGELFF.

The V call is TRBV4-1, the J call TRBJ2-5; no reliable D call. The J call may be faulty, since TRBJ2-7 better matches the DNA end. This CDR3 contains 13 residues. Germline V gene data show CDR1 as MGHRA and CDR2 as YSYEKL. CDR3 loop: CASSDSSPFEQYF. CDR3 sequence (DNA): TGCGCCAGCAGTGATAGCTCTCCTTTCGAGCAGTACTTC.

The chain combines TRBV7-3 with TRBJ2-5; no firm D call. V was trimmed by 2 bases and J by 1 base, leaving 11 bases between them. The CDR3 is 15 residues long. Per the germline V gene, CDR1 is SGHTA and CDR2 is FQGTGA. For the CDR3, the DNA is TGTGCCAGCAGCTTAGGCCCCAAAGCCCAAGAGACCCAGTACTTC. This encodes CASSLGPKAQETQYF. The entire variable domain, with the rest obtained from reference TRBV7-3 and TRBJ2-5, is as follows: GAGVSQTPSNKVTEKGKYVELRCDPISGHTALYWYRQSLGQGPEFLIYFQGTGAADDSGLPNDRFFAVRPEGSVSTLKIQRTERGDSAVYLCASSLGPKAQETQYFGPGTRLLVL.

The chain is built from TRBV29-1 and TRBJ1-2; 7 bases line up with TRBD1. V shed 1 base, J shed 4 bases, and the junction held 9 bases outside the gene matches. In germline, CDR1 is SQVTM, CDR2 ANQGSEA. The CDR3 is 15 amino acids. CDR3 nucleotide sequence: TGCAGCGTTGAAGGGACCAGACAGGGACTCTATGGCTACACCTTC. It encodes CSVEGTRQGLYGYTF.

The CDR3 bases are TGTGCCAGCAGCTTAGATATCGGGGGGCAAGAGACCCAGTACTTC. Amino acids: CASSLDIGGQETQYF. V is TRBV11-2 and J is TRBJ2-5; 7 nucleotides agree with TRBD2. This CDR3 is 15 amino acids long. V was clipped by 0 bases and J by 2 bases; unmatched bases: 3. Germline-derived CDR1 and CDR2 are SGHAT and FQNNGV.

The rearrangement links TRBV6-5 to TRBJ2-5; TRBD2 is a possible D gene (6 bases). CDR1 is MNHEY and CDR2 is SVGAGI in the germline V gene. V was pared by 6 bases and J by 5 bases, with 13 bases between. This CDR3 has 13 amino acids. CDR3 residues: CASSHGSMETQYF. The CDR3 nucleotides read TGTGCCAGCAGCCACGGGAGTATGGAGACCCAGTACTTC.

The genes are TRBV30 and TRBJ2-3; D is ambiguous. Trimming took off 1 base at V and 6 bases at J, with 17 bases between the two ends. The CDR3 runs 15 residues. CDR1 is GTSNPN and CDR2 is SVGIG in the germline V gene (reference sequence). The CDR3 loop reads CAWSEGSGFGDTQYF. The CDR3 bases are TGTGCCTGGAGTGAGGGCTCTGGCTTCGGGGATACGCAGTATTTT.

As DNA, the CDR3 is TGTGCCAGCGTTTTTTGGGAGGAAAGAGATACGCAGTATTTT. The encoded protein is CASVFWEERDTQYF. This chain links TRBV13 with TRBJ2-3; a possible D gene is TRBD2 (6 bases). Trimming left V 8 bases short and J 5 bases short, with 17 bases between. CDR3 length equals 14 residues. Germline loops: CDR1 PRHDT, CDR2 FYEKMQ (reference sequence).

The chain joins TRBV9 to TRBJ2-6; D uncertain. Trimming left V 3 bases short and J 2 bases short, with 6 bases between. CDR1 SGDLS and CDR2 YYNGEE come from the germline V gene. The CDR3 sequence is 14 residues long. CDR3 sequence (DNA): TGTGCCAGCAGCGGGCGAGCTGGGGCCAACGTCCTGACTTTC. Residues: CASSGRAGANVLTF. Variable domain in full (rest from reference TRBV9 and TRBJ2-6): DSGVTQTPKHLITATGQRVTLRCSPRSGDLSVYWYQQSLDQGLQFLIQYYNGEERAKGNILERFSAQQFPDLHSELNLSSLELGDSALYFCASSGRAGANVLTFGAGSRLTVL.

By share of the sample, this clone is medium-sized. The CDR3 DNA follows: TGTGCCAGCAGTGTCCCTGGAAACTATGGCTACACCTTC. Translating gives CASSVPGNYGYTF. The chain carries TRBV6-6 and TRBJ1-2; D gene uncertain. The CDR3 contains 13 residues. The germline CDR1 and CDR2 sequences are MNHNY and SVGAGI (reference sequence). Trimming shortened V by 5 bases and J by 2 bases, and 9 bases separated the two germline ends.

The genes are TRBV7-9 and TRBJ2-1; 10 bases are shared with TRBD2. V was clipped by 5 bases and J by 1 base; unmatched bases: 5. This CDR3 spans 16 amino acids. Germline-derived CDR1 and CDR2 are SEHNR and FQNEAQ (reference sequence). CDR3 bases: TGTGCCAGCAGCCCGACTAGCGGGCTTTCCTACAATGAGCAGTTCTTC. Translation: CASSPTSGLSYNEQFF.

The chain joins TRBV7-9 to TRBJ2-5; D is unresolved. This CDR3 contains 14 residues. Per germline, CDR1 SEHNR and CDR2 FQNEAQ (reference sequence). With 4 bases removed from V and 1 base from J, the gap between germline ends came to 10 bases. CDR3 sequence: CASSSPWGQETQYF. CDR3 coding DNA: TGTGCCAGCAGCTCCCCCTGGGGCCAAGAGACCCAGTACTTC.

Remarks on this clone: The identical CDR3 is also encoded by other nucleotide sequences in the sample. The J gene is TRBJ2-7, the V gene TRBV27, with 8 bases that match TRBD1. The ends lost 3 bases at V and 6 bases at J; junction bases unmatched: 4. The length of the CDR3 is 13 residues. CDR1 and CDR2 from the germline V gene are MNHEY and SMNVEV (reference sequence). The CDR3 DNA follows: TGTGCCAGCAGTTTTGGTCAGGGGGCCGAGCAGTACTTC. Translated, it gives CASSFGQGAEQYF.

The chain couples TRBV4-1 to TRBJ2-1; 8 bases fit TRBD2. Germline V lookup: CDR1 MGHRA, CDR2 YSYEKL. V dropped 0 bases and J dropped 6; count of bases not matched to a gene: 7. The length of the CDR3 is 16 residues. This chain's CDR3 is CASSQDRSGSRNEQFF. The CDR3 bases are TGCGCCAGCAGCCAAGATCGGAGCGGGAGTCGCAATGAGCAGTTCTTC.

The chain is built from TRBV2 and TRBJ1-2; no definite D call. The germline gives CDR1 SNHLY, CDR2 FYNNEI. The CDR3 sequence is 11 residues long. V lost 3 bases to trimming and J lost 5 bases, with 4 bases between them. CDR3 sequence reads: CASSERYGYTF. The CDR3 region has the DNA TGTGCCAGCAGTGAGAGATATGGCTACACCTTC.